The next 3 T cell receptor beta chains were all read from a single sample in a study of blood T cell repertoires in COVID-19. TCRdb keeps only in-frame clones here, not all; method: immunoSEQ multiplex PCR. The sample records a few hundred thousand clones, about 88% being singletons. Sequenced: peripheral blood. The receptors were sampled from a man between 60 and 75 years old who had recovered from COVID-19.

The chain joins TRBV7-8 to TRBJ2-2; no clear D. The CDR3 is made up of 15 amino acids. Germline CDR1 reads SGHVS; CDR2 reads FQNEAQ. The V end was cut by 6 bases, the J end by 5 bases, with 16 bases between. For the CDR3, the DNA is TGTGCCAGCAGAGAAAGAGTTGTCCAAACCGGGGAGCTGTTTTTT. It is translated as CASRERVVQTGELFF.

The V call is TRBV7-9, the J call TRBJ2-3; TRBD1 is a possible D gene (6 bases). The CDR3 runs to 16 residues. The V end was cut by 4 bases, the J end by 2 bases, with 16 bases between. Germline CDR1 and CDR2: SEHNR and FQNEAQ (reference sequence). CDR3: CASSSHPRGNTDTQYF. As DNA, the CDR3 is TGTGCCAGCAGCTCCCACCCCAGGGGCAACACAGATACGCAGTATTTT.

The V gene is TRBV3-1 (or the pseudogene TRBV3-2), the J gene TRBJ1-6, with D uncertain. Trimming stripped 8 bases from V and 0 bases from J, with 17 bases between. The CDR3 is made up of 17 amino acids. Germline V gene lookup returns CDR1 LGHDT and CDR2 YNNKEL (reference sequence). The CDR3 DNA reads as TGTGCCAGCTCACCCCCGCAGGCATACTCCTATAATTCACCCCTCCACTTT. The encoded protein is CASSPPQAYSYNSPLHF.